The clone carrying this TCR beta chain occurred a few times. It is unclear where the CDR3 begins or ends on the DNA, so no DNA is shown, and the CDR3 is as TCRdb lists it. This entry belongs to a study of identical twins. MiXCR was run by TCRdb on the 5' RACE reads, yielding one entry per CDR3 protein. The sample includes about 520,000 distinct CDR3 sequences, 22% of them seen just once. The CDR3 length is 13 residues, termini included. CDR1 is SGHTA and CDR2 is FQGNSA in the germline V gene. A further study also used this sample, focusing on T cells expressing NK-cell markers. From that paper: CD3+CD56+NKG2C+, CD3+CD56+NKG2C- and CD3+CD56-NKG2C+ T cells, once sorted, supplied the TCR beta repertoires. Each of roughly 6 donors carried dominant NKG2C+ clonotypes accounting for about 1.0-8% of CD8+ T cells. The HCMV specificity of the expanded NKG2C+ T cell clones stayed unresolved.

This chain links TRBV7-2 with TRBJ2-7; TRBD1 is the table's D call and was not checked against the DNA. Specimen: CD4+ T cells sorted from blood. The sequence derives from a woman aged 18-29 years in good health. The CDR3 reads CASSLEVVGAGTF.